The clone carrying this TCR beta chain was recorded a few times. Antigen: not known. TCRdb passed the reads through MiXCR, listing each CDR3 protein once. This sample carries tens of thousands of distinct CDR3 sequences, approximately 22% of them seen once, and the ten largest clones take under 20%. These data come from a study of T cell repertoires in cytomegalovirus infection. This receptor was obtained from a human donor in good health (CMV status not recorded). Some clones in this sample may be carry-over from other donors' samples. Sequenced sample: PBMCs, sequenced either directly or after in vitro stimulation (not recorded which).

CDR3: CASSLDRPLGGYTF. CDR3 coding DNA: TGTGCCAGCAGCTTGGACAGGCCCTTGGGTGGCTACACCTTC. V and J are TRBV5-4 and TRBJ1-2, with D perhaps matching TRBD1 (5 bases). Germline CDR1 is SGHNT and CDR2 is YYREEE (reference sequence). Deletions cut 0 bases from V and 7 bases from J, with 13 bases between. The CDR3 length is 14 residues.